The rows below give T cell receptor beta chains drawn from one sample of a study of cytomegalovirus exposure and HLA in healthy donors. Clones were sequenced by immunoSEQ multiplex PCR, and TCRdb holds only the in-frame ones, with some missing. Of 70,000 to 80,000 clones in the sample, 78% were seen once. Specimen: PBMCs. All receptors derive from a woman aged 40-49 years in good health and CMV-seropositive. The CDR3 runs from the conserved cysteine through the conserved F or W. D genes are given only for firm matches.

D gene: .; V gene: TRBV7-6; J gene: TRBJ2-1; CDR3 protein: CASSGQGSEQFF
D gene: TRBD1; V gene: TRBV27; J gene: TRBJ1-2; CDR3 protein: CASSSDRDAGYTF
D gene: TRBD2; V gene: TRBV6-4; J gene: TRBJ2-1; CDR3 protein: CASSVLAASYNEQFF
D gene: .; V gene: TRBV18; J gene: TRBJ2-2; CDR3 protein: CASSAQSNTGELFF
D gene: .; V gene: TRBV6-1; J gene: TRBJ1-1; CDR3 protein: CATYLSRGNTEAFF
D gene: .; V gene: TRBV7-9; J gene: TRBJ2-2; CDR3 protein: CSSSLRSGELFF
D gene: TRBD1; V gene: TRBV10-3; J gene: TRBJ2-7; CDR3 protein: CAISESTGTAFYEQYF
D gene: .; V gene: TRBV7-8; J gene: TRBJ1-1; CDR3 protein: CASTRGGGAITEAFF
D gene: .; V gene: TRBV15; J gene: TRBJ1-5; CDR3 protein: CATSREDRPNQPQHF
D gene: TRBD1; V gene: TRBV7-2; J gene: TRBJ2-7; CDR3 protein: CASSLDRALEQYF
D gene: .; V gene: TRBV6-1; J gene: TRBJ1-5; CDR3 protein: CASTNDNNQPQHF
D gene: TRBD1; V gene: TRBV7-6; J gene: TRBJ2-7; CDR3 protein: CASSLAQGLREQYF
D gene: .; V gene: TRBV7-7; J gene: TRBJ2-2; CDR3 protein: CASSRNRNANTGELFF
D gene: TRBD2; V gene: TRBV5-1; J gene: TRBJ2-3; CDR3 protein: CASSRRPSGGGGTDTQYF
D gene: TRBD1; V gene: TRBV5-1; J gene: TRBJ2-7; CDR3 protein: CASMLPRGQYEQYF
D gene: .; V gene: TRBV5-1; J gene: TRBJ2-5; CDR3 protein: CASSSLSGDETQYF
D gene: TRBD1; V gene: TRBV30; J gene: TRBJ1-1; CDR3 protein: CAWSGTGGRNTEAFF
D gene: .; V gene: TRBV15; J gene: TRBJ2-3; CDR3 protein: CATSRVPQGDTQYF
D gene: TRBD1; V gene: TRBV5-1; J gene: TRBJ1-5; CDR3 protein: CASSLGGYSNQPQHF
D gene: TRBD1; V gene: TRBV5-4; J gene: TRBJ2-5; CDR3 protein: CASSRQGARETQYF
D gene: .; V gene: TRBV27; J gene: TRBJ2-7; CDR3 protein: CASGVGAISYEQYF
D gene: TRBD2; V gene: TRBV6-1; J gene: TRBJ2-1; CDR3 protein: CASRNGGAPNEQFF
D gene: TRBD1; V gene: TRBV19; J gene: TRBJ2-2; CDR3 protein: CASRTGQSYTGELFF
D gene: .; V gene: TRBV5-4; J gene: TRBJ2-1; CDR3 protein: CASSDSGGFSYNEQFF
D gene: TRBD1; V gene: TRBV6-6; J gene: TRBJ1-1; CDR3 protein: CASSTRQGSAFF
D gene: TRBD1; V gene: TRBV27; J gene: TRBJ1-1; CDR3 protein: CASSPLTGWTEAFF
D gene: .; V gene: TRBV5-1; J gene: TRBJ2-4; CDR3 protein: CASSLGVTKNIQYF
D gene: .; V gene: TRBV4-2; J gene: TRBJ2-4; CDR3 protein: CASSHAVWQRGGLAKNIQYF
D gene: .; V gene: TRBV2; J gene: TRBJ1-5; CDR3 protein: CASSADPGSNQPQHF
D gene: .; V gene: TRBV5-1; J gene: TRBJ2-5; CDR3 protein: CASSPIGGVQETQYF
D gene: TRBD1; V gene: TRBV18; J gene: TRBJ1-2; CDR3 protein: CASSTDRAGDGYTF
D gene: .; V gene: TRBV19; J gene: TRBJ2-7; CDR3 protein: CASSPTGSTYEQYF
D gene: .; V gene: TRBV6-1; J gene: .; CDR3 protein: CASRAESYEQYF
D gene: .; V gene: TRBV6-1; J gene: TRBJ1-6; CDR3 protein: CASSEPGKNSPLHF
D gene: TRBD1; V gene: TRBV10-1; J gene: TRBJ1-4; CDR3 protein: CAIKQGAANEKLFF
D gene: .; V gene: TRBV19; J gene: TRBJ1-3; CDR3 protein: CASSPRTGAGNTIYF
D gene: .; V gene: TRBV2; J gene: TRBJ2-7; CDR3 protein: CASRDGLKGEQYF
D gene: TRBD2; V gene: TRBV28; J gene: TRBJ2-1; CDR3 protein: CASRISGGSYNEQFF
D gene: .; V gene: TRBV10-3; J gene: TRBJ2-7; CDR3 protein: CAISESMASYEQYF
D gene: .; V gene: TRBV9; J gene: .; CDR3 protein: CASSVSAASHYEQYF
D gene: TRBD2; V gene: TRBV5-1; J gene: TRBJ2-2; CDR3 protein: CASSPGGRGTGELFF
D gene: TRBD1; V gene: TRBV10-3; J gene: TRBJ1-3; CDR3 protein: CAISLSGQGAGNTIYF
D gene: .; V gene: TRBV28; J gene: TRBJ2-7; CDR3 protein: CASRTGPRYEQYF
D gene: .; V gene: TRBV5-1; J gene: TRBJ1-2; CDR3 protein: CASSLVGSRGTSYGYTF
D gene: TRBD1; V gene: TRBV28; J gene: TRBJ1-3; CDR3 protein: CASIGDRRSGNTIYF
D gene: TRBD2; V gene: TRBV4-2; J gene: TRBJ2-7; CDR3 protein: CASSTFGGAYEQYF